This T cell receptor (beta chain) was documented in a study of blood T cells in healthy people across ages. Whole-study results and caveats: Aged donors had fewer naive CD4+ cells and lower diversity than long-lived donors.

The CDR3 totals 14 residues. V was shortened by 5 bases and J by 0 bases, with 11 bases between the two germline ends. Germline values: CDR1 SGHRS, CDR2 YFSETQ. The donors, aged roughly 6 to 100, were healthy Caucasians from Russia. Peripheral blood, about 9.3 milliliters per donor, was collected. Primed by a sample-barcoded 5' primer and a J-beta primer mix, a second PCR proceeded for about 6 to 12 cycles. TCRdb independently ran MiXCR on the 5' RACE reads; one entry per CDR3 protein. The top ten clones hold over 20% of a sample with about a million distinct CDR3 sequences, around 54% of them seen once. Comment on this clonotype: Antigen specificity is unknown.

The sequence was collected from a woman aged 55-75 years in good health. Material for sequencing was blood. J is TRBJ2-5 and V is TRBV5-1, with D possibly called TRBD1 or TRBD2 (5 bases each). In DNA form, the CDR3 reads TGCGCCAGCAGGGTGTTGGGGGACCAAGAGACCCAGTACTTC. This translates into CASRVLGDQETQYF.